This is a list of T cell receptor beta chains from one sample in a study of blood T cell repertoires in COVID-19. The table came from immunoSEQ multiplex PCR; TCRdb's copy has only in-frame clones and leaves some out. The top ten hold 8% to 10% of the sample, which has under 95,000 clones, approximately 85% seen once. Specimen: peripheral blood. The receptor set was obtained from a man aged 50 or older with COVID-19, enrolled during active disease. Each CDR3 is given with its conserved first and last residue. The D gene is left open where the match is weak. Clone size appears in some rows only: once, few, many, or a class for an expanded clone.

J: TRBJ1-6
size: NA
V: TRBV2
D: NA
DNA: TGTGCCAGCATCCAAGAGGCACCGGATAATTCACCCCTCCACTTT
CDR3: CASIQEAPDNSPLHF

J: TRBJ2-7
size: NA
V: TRBV19
D: NA
DNA: TGTGCCAGTACAGGCAGCTCCTACGAGCAGTACTTC
CDR3: CASTGSSYEQYF

J: TRBJ1-4
size: NA
V: TRBV18
D: TRBD1
DNA: TGTGCCAGCTCACCCGACAGGGGAACAACTAATGAAAAACTGTTTTTT
CDR3: CASSPDRGTTNEKLFF

J: TRBJ2-7
size: once
V: TRBV7-2
D: NA
DNA: TGTGCCAGCAGCTTAGGCCCCCGGGAGCAGTACTTC
CDR3: CASSLGPREQYF

J: TRBJ2-3
size: NA
V: TRBV11-1
D: TRBD2
DNA: TGTGCCAGCAGCCCTCGGACTAGCGTGGCAGATACGCAGTATTTT
CDR3: CASSPRTSVADTQYF

J: TRBJ2-1
size: NA
V: TRBV7-2
D: TRBD1
DNA: TGTGCCAGCAGCTTAGCAGGGGGCGGGCAGTTCTTC
CDR3: CASSLAGGGQFF

J: TRBJ2-2
size: NA
V: TRBV27
D: NA
DNA: TGTGCCAGCAGTGGTAGGGGCACCGGGGAGCTGTTTTTT
CDR3: CASSGRGTGELFF

J: TRBJ2-7
size: NA
V: TRBV3-1/TRBV3-2
D: TRBD2
DNA: TGTGCCAGCAGCCACCCTTCTAGCGGGAGGTACGAGCAGTACTTC
CDR3: CASSHPSSGRYEQYF

J: TRBJ1-2
size: NA
V: TRBV6-5
D: TRBD1
DNA: TGTGCCAGCAGTTACTCGGGACAGCACTATGGCTACACCTTC
CDR3: CASSYSGQHYGYTF

J: TRBJ2-1
size: NA
V: TRBV2
D: NA
DNA: TGTGCCAGCAGTGAAGAACTCGGTGAGCAGTTCTTC
CDR3: CASSEELGEQFF

J: TRBJ2-3
size: NA
V: TRBV6-5
D: NA
DNA: TGTGCCAGCAGTCTCATGGGCGCTAGCACAGATACGCAGTATTTT
CDR3: CASSLMGASTDTQYF

J: TRBJ2-3
size: once
V: TRBV28
D: TRBD2
DNA: TGTGCCAGCAGTTTGAGTGGCCTAGCGGGAGGGAGCACAGATACGCAGTATTTT
CDR3: CASSLSGLAGGSTDTQYF

J: TRBJ2-5
size: NA
V: TRBV7-2
D: NA
DNA: TGTGCCAGCAGCTTAGTGGCCCGCGGGGAGACCCAGTACTTC
CDR3: CASSLVARGETQYF

J: TRBJ2-7
size: NA
V: TRBV7-8
D: TRBD2
DNA: TGTGCCAGCAGCCCCGCGGGAGCGGGAGGGCCGGGCGAGCAGTACTTC
CDR3: CASSPAGAGGPGEQYF

J: TRBJ2-5
size: NA
V: TRBV6-5
D: TRBD1
DNA: TGTGCCAGCAGGAGATTCACAGGGGAAGAGACCCAGTACTTC
CDR3: CASRRFTGEETQYF

J: TRBJ2-7
size: few
V: TRBV5-1
D: TRBD2
DNA: TGCGCCAGCAGCACCGCCGGGACTAGCGGGGGGATCGCTTCCTACGAGCAGTACTTC
CDR3: CASSTAGTSGGIASYEQYF

J: TRBJ2-5
size: NA
V: TRBV24-1
D: NA
DNA: TGTGCCACCAGTGACACCAGGGGCTTGGGGGAGACCCAGTACTTC
CDR3: CATSDTRGLGETQYF

J: TRBJ1-5
size: many
V: TRBV19
D: NA
DNA: TGTGCCAGTAGTAGTTCTCGGGGGGCGTCTCAGCCCCAGCATTTT
CDR3: CASSSSRGASQPQHF

J: TRBJ1-1
size: NA
V: TRBV14
D: TRBD1
DNA: TGTGCCAGCAGCCAACGGACAGGGAGGAACACTGAAGCTTTCTTT
CDR3: CASSQRTGRNTEAFF

J: TRBJ2-5
size: NA
V: TRBV6-5
D: NA
DNA: TGTGCCAGCAGGAAGGGGGAGCAAGAGACCCAGTACTTC
CDR3: CASRKGEQETQYF

J: TRBJ2-7
size: few
V: TRBV10-1
D: NA
DNA: TGCGCCATCCAGAACGAGCAGTACTTC
CDR3: CAIQNEQYF

J: TRBJ2-7
size: NA
V: TRBV10-2
D: TRBD2
DNA: TGCGCCAGCAGGACTAGCGGGGCCCTGGCCTACGAGCAGTACTTC
CDR3: CASRTSGALAYEQYF

J: TRBJ2-1
size: NA
V: TRBV7-9
D: TRBD2
DNA: TGTGCCAGCAGCTCTTCGGGGACTAGCGGCAATGAGCAGTTCTTC
CDR3: CASSSSGTSGNEQFF

J: TRBJ1-1
size: NA
V: TRBV9
D: NA
DNA: TGTGCCAGCAGCCGTGCGCTCGCTAACACTGAAGCTTTCTTT
CDR3: CASSRALANTEAFF

J: TRBJ2-1
size: NA
V: TRBV3-1/TRBV3-2
D: NA
DNA: TGTGCCAGCAGCCTCCTACTACAAAGCTCCTACAATGAGCAGTTCTTC
CDR3: CASSLLLQSSYNEQFF

J: TRBJ1-4
size: NA
V: TRBV6-2/TRBV6-3
D: NA
DNA: TGTGCCAGCAGTTACTCAGACAGAAGGGAAAAACTGTTTTTT
CDR3: CASSYSDRREKLFF

J: TRBJ1-2
size: NA
V: TRBV4-1
D: NA
DNA: TGCGCCAGCAGCCAAGATAGTGCCATAAGCTATGGCTACACCTTC
CDR3: CASSQDSAISYGYTF

J: TRBJ2-7
size: NA
V: TRBV24-1
D: NA
DNA: TGTGCCACCAGTGATTTGAGGCCCGGGACATCTTACTACGAGCAGTACTTC
CDR3: CATSDLRPGTSYYEQYF

J: TRBJ1-5
size: NA
V: TRBV9
D: NA
DNA: TGTGCCAGCAGCGATCAGGGATCGAATCAGCCCCAGCATTTT
CDR3: CASSDQGSNQPQHF

J: TRBJ2-3
size: NA
V: TRBV7-2
D: TRBD1
DNA: TGTGCCAGCAGCTTAAGCCAGACAGGGGGCACAGATACGCAGTATTTT
CDR3: CASSLSQTGGTDTQYF

J: TRBJ2-5
size: NA
V: TRBV6-2/TRBV6-3
D: TRBD2
DNA: TGTGCCAGCAGTTACACCGGCGGGGGGATCGAGACCCAGTACTTC
CDR3: CASSYTGGGIETQYF

J: TRBJ1-5
size: few
V: TRBV19
D: TRBD1
DNA: TGTGCCAGTAAGACAGGGACGCAGCCCCAGCATTTT
CDR3: CASKTGTQPQHF

J: TRBJ1-5
size: NA
V: TRBV25-1
D: TRBD1
DNA: TGTGCCAGCAGTGGGACAGGGGGCGTCCAGCCCCAGCATTTT
CDR3: CASSGTGGVQPQHF

J: TRBJ2-2
size: NA
V: TRBV5-8
D: NA
DNA: TGTGCCAGCAGCCGCCGGATAGGGGGAGTCACCGGGGAGCTGTTTTTT
CDR3: CASSRRIGGVTGELFF

J: TRBJ1-5
size: NA
V: TRBV6-5
D: TRBD1
DNA: TGTGCCAGCAGTACCGGACAGGCGCGTCCCCAGCATTTT
CDR3: CASSTGQARPQHF

J: TRBJ2-7
size: NA
V: TRBV2
D: NA
DNA: TGTGCCAGCAGTGAAGGGGGGCTTGTATCCTACGAGCAGTACTTC
CDR3: CASSEGGLVSYEQYF

J: TRBJ2-7
size: NA
V: TRBV11-2
D: TRBD2
DNA: TGTGCCAGCAGACGGGGGGGCGCGGATGGGGAGCAGTACTTC
CDR3: CASRRGGADGEQYF

J: TRBJ2-1
size: NA
V: TRBV13
D: TRBD2
DNA: TGTGCCAGCAGCTTAGTCCCGGGAGGGCCCCATGAGCAGTTCTTC
CDR3: CASSLVPGGPHEQFF

J: TRBJ2-7
size: NA
V: TRBV6-5
D: NA
DNA: TGTGCCAGCGGGCCTGCCGTAACCTACGAGCAGTACTTC
CDR3: CASGPAVTYEQYF

J: TRBJ2-7
size: NA
V: TRBV10-2
D: NA
DNA: TGCGCCAGCAGTGAAGGCCGGAAGGGGTTGAGAATCCACGAGCAGTACTTC
CDR3: CASSEGRKGLRIHEQYF

J: TRBJ1-1
size: NA
V: TRBV6-5
D: TRBD1
DNA: TGTGCCAGCAGTTACTCCACAGGGGGCAAGGGTGAAGCTTTCTTT
CDR3: CASSYSTGGKGEAFF

J: TRBJ2-5
size: NA
V: TRBV12-3/TRBV12-4
D: NA
DNA: TGTGCCAGCAGTTTCGGTGAGACCCAGTACTTC
CDR3: CASSFGETQYF

J: TRBJ1-5
size: NA
V: TRBV27
D: TRBD1
DNA: TGTGCCAGCAGTTTATCTGGGACAGGGGGCGTCCAGCCCCAGCATTTT
CDR3: CASSLSGTGGVQPQHF